This T cell receptor (beta chain) originates from a study of T cell changes during pregnancy in multiple sclerosis. This CDR3 is 11 amino acids long. The germline CDR1 and CDR2 sequences are MDHEN and SYDVKM. The V end lost 6 bases, the J end lost 14 bases, and 16 bases lay between the germline ends. Data came from immunoSEQ multiplex PCR; TCRdb stores just in-frame clones and leaves some out. The sample holds approximately 100,000 clones, 94% seen once. This chain links TRBV28 with TRBJ1-1, with D perhaps matching TRBD1 (6 bases). The sample in question was peripheral blood, obtained before pregnancy. The sequence was obtained from a female donor with multiple sclerosis, enrolled in a pregnancy study. The CDR3 sequence: CASSSWDMGFF. CDR3 coding DNA: TGTGCCAGCAGCTCATGGGACATGGGGTTCTTT.